The clone carrying this T cell receptor beta chain was seen only a few times. The authors ran a second PCR of about 6 to 11 cycles using a sample-barcoded 5' primer and a J-beta primer mix. TCRdb processed the 5' RACE reads anew with MiXCR; each CDR3 protein has one entry. The sample holds about 1.8 million distinct CDR3 sequences, roughly 50% seen once. The germline gives CDR1 SNHLY, CDR2 FYNNEI. This CDR3 has 14 amino acids. Trimming cost V 5 bases and J 3 bases, with 14 bases left between them. These data belong to a study of blood T cells in healthy people across ages. This TCR derives from a woman aged 35 to 49 in good health. The sample comprised blood. V gene TRBV2 combines with J gene TRBJ2-7; TRBD2 might be the D (5 bases). The CDR3 region is CASSPSSQSYEQYF. The CDR3 DNA reads as TGTGCCAGCAGTCCTTCTAGCCAAAGCTACGAGCAGTACTTC.